The next 14 T cell receptor beta chains were all read from a single sample in a study of blood T cell repertoires in COVID-19. Profiled with immunoSEQ multiplex PCR; TCRdb holds only in-frame clones, not every one. The sample consists of some 140,000 clones, roughly 90% of them appearing once. Material for sequencing was peripheral blood. Every receptor here comes from a man in his 70s with active COVID-19.

V is TRBV21-1 and J is TRBJ2-7; the table's D call of TRBD1 was not tested on the DNA. TRBV21-1 has pseudogene status. The CDR3 totals 16 residues. The CDR3 region has the DNA TGTGCCAGCAGCAACCCCGGGACAGGGGGGAAGTACGAGCAGTACTTC. The encoded protein is CASSNPGTGGKYEQYF.

This chain joins TRBV19 and TRBJ2-7, with 7 bases aligning to TRBD1. Germline lookup yields CDR1 LNHDA and CDR2 SQIVND (reference sequence). The trim removed 3 bases at V and 0 bases at J, leaving 5 bases unmatched. This CDR3 spans 15 amino acids. The CDR3 is CASSISHRGSYEQYF. The CDR3 nucleotides read TGTGCCAGTAGTATCTCTCACAGGGGCTCCTACGAGCAGTACTTC.

The rearrangement links TRBV28 to TRBJ1-4; TRBD1 agrees at 10 bases. V lost 4 bases and J lost 8; bases outside the gene matches: 10. The V gene's germline CDR1 is MDHEN and CDR2 SYDVKM. This CDR3 region has 16 residues. CDR3 protein: CASSSGTGAKREKLFF. The CDR3, as DNA: TGTGCCAGCAGTTCCGGGACAGGGGCCAAAAGGGAAAAACTGTTTTTT.

The chain is built from TRBV3-1 (or the pseudogene TRBV3-2) and TRBJ2-3; 8 positions agree with TRBD1. The CDR3 is made up of 17 amino acids. With 1 base clipped from V and 4 bases from J, the junction kept 10 bases outside the gene matches. Germline V gene sequence: CDR1 LGHDT, CDR2 YNNKEL (reference sequence). CDR3 sequence reads: CASSQGRSGGSADTQYF. The CDR3 coding sequence is TGTGCCAGCAGCCAAGGGAGGTCAGGGGGCAGCGCAGATACGCAGTATTTT.

This clone appeared once. The rearrangement uses TRBV9 and TRBJ1-4; D gene ambiguous. V was shortened by 0 bases and J by 3 bases, with 9 bases between the two germline ends. Germline lookup yields CDR1 SGDLS and CDR2 YYNGEE. CDR3 length: 15 amino acids. CDR3 sequence reads: CASSVAGSANEKLFF. The CDR3 region has the DNA TGTGCCAGCAGCGTAGCGGGTAGTGCTAATGAAAAACTGTTTTTT.

Written as DNA, the CDR3 is TGTGCCAGCAAGGGTGGGACCAGGGGGCCCCAGCATTTT. Protein product: CASKGGTRGPQHF. V and J are TRBV2 and TRBJ1-5, with a possible D match to TRBD1 (6 bases). Looked up from germline, CDR1 is SNHLY and CDR2 is FYNNEI. The CDR3 length is 13 residues. V dropped 7 bases and J dropped 9 bases, with 16 bases sitting between them.

The chain joins TRBV11-2 to TRBJ2-7; D ambiguous. This CDR3 contains 14 residues. Germline V gene lookup returns CDR1 SGHAT and CDR2 FQNNGV. V was cut by 1 base and J by 3 bases, with 10 bases left in between. The CDR3 loop is CASSLVVQIYEQYF. The CDR3 nucleotides read TGTGCCAGCAGCTTAGTTGTCCAGATCTACGAGCAGTACTTC.

The chain is built from TRBV27 and TRBJ2-6, with 11 bases lining up with TRBD1. V lost 3 bases to trimming and J lost 1 base; unmatched junction nucleotides: 2. The germline gives CDR1 MNHEY, CDR2 SMNVEV (reference sequence). The CDR3 sequence is 17 residues long. The CDR3 loop reads CASSFGTGGSGANVLTF. CDR3 bases: TGTGCCAGCAGTTTCGGGACAGGGGGGTCTGGGGCCAACGTCCTGACTTTC.

The rearrangement uses TRBV3-1 (or the pseudogene TRBV3-2) and TRBJ2-2; 10 bases align to TRBD2. This CDR3 is 15 amino acids long. After removal of 6 bases from V and 4 bases from J, the junction contained 5 bases not matched to a gene. Germline V gives CDR1 LGHDT, CDR2 YNNKEL (reference sequence). CDR3 nucleotide sequence: TGTGCCAGCAGGAAGCGGGAGGGCCGCACCGGGGAGCTGTTTTTT. It specifies CASRKREGRTGELFF.

The rearrangement joins TRBV7-9 to TRBJ1-2, with a tentative D call TRBD1 (6 bases). The ends were cut back, 5 bases at V and 2 bases at J, with 12 bases in the middle. CDR1 and CDR2 (germline): SEHNR, FQNEAQ (reference sequence). The CDR3 covers 14 residues. The CDR3 is CASSLLDRNYGYTF. DNA for the CDR3: TGTGCCAGCAGCCTCCTCGACAGGAACTATGGCTACACCTTC.

The chain carries TRBV19 and TRBJ2-4, with TRBD2 identical over 9 bases. The CDR3 contains 18 residues. The junction had 13 bases not matched to a gene; V was cut back by 5 bases and J by 2 bases. Germline values: CDR1 LNHDA, CDR2 SQIVND (reference sequence). DNA for the CDR3: TGTGCCAGTAGTCGCACAGGGACTAGCCGGCAAACCAAAAACATTCAGTACTTC. Amino acid sequence: CASSRTGTSRQTKNIQYF.

V is TRBV5-4 and J is TRBJ1-4; no clear D. Trimming removed 4 bases at V and 8 bases at J, with 12 bases between. The CDR3 extends over 13 amino acids. CDR1 and CDR2 (germline): SGHNT, YYREEE (reference sequence). The CDR3 is CASSQGREEKLFF. CDR3 DNA: TGTGCCAGCAGCCAAGGCCGGGAGGAAAAACTGTTTTTT.

V usage is TRBV2 and J usage is TRBJ1-1; 8 bases align to TRBD1. J lost 11 bases, V lost 6 bases, and 8 bases had no gene match. Germline lookup yields CDR1 SNHLY and CDR2 FYNNEI. The CDR3 is made up of 12 amino acids. The CDR3: CASSLTGVRAFF. The DNA for the CDR3 is TGTGCCAGCAGCTTGACAGGGGTTCGGGCTTTCTTT.

V and J are TRBV6-5 and TRBJ2-2, with D unclear. Germline V lookup: CDR1 MNHEY, CDR2 SVGAGI. Trimming took off 5 bases at V and 2 bases at J, with 12 bases between the two ends. CDR3 length: 15 amino acids. The CDR3 protein is CASSRKIVNTGELFF. CDR3 coding DNA: TGTGCCAGCAGTCGAAAGATAGTCAACACCGGGGAGCTGTTTTTT.